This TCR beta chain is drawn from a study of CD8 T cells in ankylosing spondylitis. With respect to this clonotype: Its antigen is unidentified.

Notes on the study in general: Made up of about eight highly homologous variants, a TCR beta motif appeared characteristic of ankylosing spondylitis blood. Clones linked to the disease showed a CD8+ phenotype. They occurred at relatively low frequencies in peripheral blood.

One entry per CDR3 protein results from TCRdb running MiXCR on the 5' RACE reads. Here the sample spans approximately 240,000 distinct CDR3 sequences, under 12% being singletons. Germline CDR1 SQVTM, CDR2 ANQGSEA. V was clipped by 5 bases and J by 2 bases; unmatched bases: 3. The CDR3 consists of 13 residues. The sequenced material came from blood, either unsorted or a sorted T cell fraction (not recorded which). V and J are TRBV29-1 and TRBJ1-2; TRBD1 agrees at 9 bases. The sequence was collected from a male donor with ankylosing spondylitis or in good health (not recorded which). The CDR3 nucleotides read TGCAGCGTTACCGGGACAGGGAACTATGGCTACACCTTC. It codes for CSVTGTGNYGYTF.